The 21 T cell receptor beta chains below come from one sample, sequenced in a study of T cells after yellow fever vaccination. TCRdb re-derived calls from the 5' RACE reads in MiXCR, one entry per CDR3 protein. The sample holds 120,000 or so distinct CDR3 sequences, 7.2% seen once. The specimen was CD4+ T cells sorted from PBMCs, collected about 49 days after the first yellow fever vaccination. The origin of the receptors is a man younger than 35 who received the YFV17D yellow fever vaccine.

Ten or more counts support this clonotype. V usage is TRBV15 and J usage is TRBJ2-1, with D uncertain. Looked up from germline, CDR1 is LNHNV and CDR2 is YYDKDF (reference sequence). This CDR3 has 15 residues. With 5 bases removed from V and 0 bases from J, the gap between germline ends came to 11 bases. CDR3 coding DNA: TGTGCCACCAGCTCACAACAAGGCTCCTACAATGAGCAGTTCTTC. The encoded protein is CATSSQQGSYNEQFF.

This clonotype was counted many times. The CDR3 DNA reads as TGTGCCAGCAGTTACGGACAGGGAACTCAGCCCCAGCATTTT. It translates to CASSYGQGTQPQHF. The gene calls are TRBV6-2 or TRBV6-3 and TRBJ1-5, with 8 nucleotides matching TRBD1. The germline V gene encodes CDR1 MNHEY and CDR2 SVGEGT. CDR3 size: 14 residues. After removal of 2 bases from V and 6 bases from J, the junction contained 3 bases not matched to a gene.

This clonotype was counted many times. The chain carries TRBV5-1 and TRBJ2-2; D is uncertain. Germline V gene sequence: CDR1 SGHRS, CDR2 YFSETQ. This CDR3 has 16 residues. V lost 0 bases, J lost 4 bases, and 13 bases lay in between. The CDR3 loop reads CASSLDALSGTGELFF. The CDR3 coding sequence is TGCGCCAGCAGCTTGGATGCTCTGTCGGGCACCGGGGAGCTGTTTTTT. Filled out from reference TRBV5-1 and TRBJ2-2, the complete variable domain reads KAGVTQTPRYLIKTRGQQVTLSCSPISGHRSVSWYQQTPGQGLQFLFEYFSETQRNKGNFPGRFSGRQFSNSRSEMNVSTLELGDSALYLCASSLDALSGTGELFFGEGSRLTVL.

This clonotype appeared many times. The V and J genes are TRBV5-1 and TRBJ2-3; either TRBD1 or TRBD2 may fit D (5 bases each). V dropped 3 bases and J dropped 4 bases, with 9 bases sitting between them. CDR3 length: 13 residues. Germline CDR1 SGHRS, CDR2 YFSETQ. CDR3 in amino acids: CASSSRGADTQYF. The CDR3 bases are TGCGCCAGCAGCTCTCGGGGCGCAGATACGCAGTATTTT.

This clonotype was found many times. The chain is built from TRBV28 and TRBJ1-3; no reliable D call. V was clipped by 1 base and J by 7 bases, with 5 bases between them. This CDR3 region has 12 residues. Germline V lookup: CDR1 MDHEN, CDR2 SYDVKM. CDR3 amino acids: CASSLSRNTIYF. DNA of the CDR3: TGTGCCAGCAGTTTATCTCGCAACACCATATATTTT.

Remarks on this clonotype: This may come from a read error, since a much larger clone is one base off. The chain employs TRBV4-3 and TRBJ2-3, with a tentative D call TRBD2 (6 bases). This CDR3 region has 16 residues. The germline V gene has CDR1 LGHNA and CDR2 YSLEER. CDR3 sequence (DNA): TGCGACAGCAGCCTGGGGGGACGCAACAAAGCAGATACGCAGTATTTT. This encodes CDSSLGGRNKADTQYF.

This clonotype was seen repeatedly, ten times or more. V and J are TRBV7-3 and TRBJ2-7, with TRBD2 matching over 11 bases. Germline V gene sequence: CDR1 SGHTA, CDR2 FQGTGA. The CDR3 is 16 amino acids. V dropped 0 bases and J dropped 1; count of bases not matched to a gene: 2. Written as DNA, the CDR3 is TGTGCCAGCAGCTTAACGTCTAGCGGGGGGTCCTACGAGCAGTACGTC. Translated, it gives CASSLTSSGGSYEQYV.

The table lists this clonotype with many counts. The chain links TRBV3-1 to TRBJ2-5; D is ambiguous. Germline assignment: CDR1 LGHDT and CDR2 YNNKEL (reference sequence). Trimming stripped 4 bases from V and 1 base from J, with 10 bases between. The CDR3 length is 14 residues. The CDR3: CASSPSEGQETQYF. In DNA form, the CDR3 reads TGTGCCAGCAGCCCCAGCGAAGGCCAAGAGACCCAGTACTTC.

This clonotype occurred many times. This chain joins TRBV7-3 and TRBJ1-1; D remains ambiguous. CDR1 is SGHTA and CDR2 is FQGTGA in the germline V gene. The V gene lost 8 bases and the J gene lost 1 base, with 11 bases spanning the gap. There are 13 residues in the CDR3. CDR3 coding DNA: TGTGCCAGCGGCCTACGGCCGAACACTGAAGCTTTCTTT. This gives the protein CASGLRPNTEAFF.

This clonotype was detected ten times or more. The chain couples TRBV7-9 to TRBJ1-2, with D perhaps matching TRBD1 (6 bases). CDR1 and CDR2 (germline): SEHNR, FQNEAQ (reference sequence). The CDR3 is made up of 17 amino acids. The V and J ends lost 3 bases and 3 bases respectively, with 20 bases between them. CDR3 sequence (DNA): TGTGCCAGCAGCTTCCGTCCGGGGGCGATCTCCTACTATGGCTACACCTTC. Protein: CASSFRPGAISYYGYTF. Looking up the rest from reference TRBV7-9 and TRBJ1-2 gives the full variable domain: DTGVSQNPRHKITKRGQNVTFRCDPISEHNRLYWYRQTLGQGPEFLTYFQNEAQLEKSRLLSDRFSAERPKGSFSTLEIQRTEQGDSAMYLCASSFRPGAISYYGYTFGSGTRLTVV.

This clonotype was counted ten times or more. V and J are TRBV6-1 and TRBJ2-1; the D gene is possibly TRBD2 (7 bases). Germline loops: CDR1 MNHNS, CDR2 SASEGT. This CDR3 region has 14 residues. Trimming took 6 bases from V and 8 from J, leaving 17 bases between them. The CDR3 sequence is CASSPISGGYEQFF. The CDR3 coding sequence is TGTGCCAGCAGCCCCATCTCGGGGGGCTATGAGCAGTTCTTC.

This clonotype was observed many times. The chain joins TRBV7-2 to TRBJ1-1; D call uncertain. This CDR3 comprises 13 residues. Trimming shortened V by 1 base and J by 6 bases, and 9 bases separated the two germline ends. Germline V gene sequence: CDR1 SGHTA, CDR2 FQGNSA. CDR3 nucleotides: TGTGCCAGCAGCTTAGGTACGGCGGCTGAAGCTTTCTTT. Its translation is CASSLGTAAEAFF. The full variable domain, with the rest looked up from reference TRBV7-2 and TRBJ1-1, is GAGVSQSPSNKVTEKGKDVELRCDPISGHTALYWYRQSLGQGLEFLIYFQGNSAPDKSGLPSDRFSAERTGGSVSTLTIQRTQQEDSAVYLCASSLGTAAEAFFGQGTRLTVV.

The sample holds many counts of this clonotype. The rearrangement links TRBV7-2 to TRBJ2-5; D is possibly TRBD1 or TRBD2 (5 bases each). CDR1 is SGHTA, CDR2 FQGNSA, per germline. Trimming took 1 base from V and 4 from J, leaving 16 bases between them. The CDR3 extends over 16 amino acids. The DNA of the CDR3 is TGTGCCAGCAGCTTAGTTGGGACGCAAAAAGTAGAGACCCAGTACTTC. This gives the protein CASSLVGTQKVETQYF.

Ten or more counts support this clonotype. V gene TRBV2 combines with J gene TRBJ2-5, with D perhaps matching TRBD1 (6 bases). This CDR3 is 14 amino acids long. V lost 6 bases to trimming and J lost 1 base, with 12 bases between them. Per the germline V gene, CDR1 is SNHLY and CDR2 is FYNNEI. Here the CDR3 reads CASRTGTTQETQYF. For the CDR3, the DNA is TGTGCCAGCAGAACAGGGACCACCCAAGAGACCCAGTACTTC.

About this clonotype: This may arise from a read error, as a much more abundant clone is one base away. The rearrangement joins TRBV4-1 to TRBJ1-1; no clear D gene. This CDR3 contains 15 residues. CDR1 MGHRA and CDR2 YSYEKL come from the germline V gene. Between the trimmed V and J ends, which lost 3 bases and 0 bases, there was a span of 11 bases. The CDR3 coding sequence is TGCGCCAGCAGCCAGATGATAAACATGAACACTGAAGCTTTCTTT. Translating gives CASSQMINMNTEAFF.

This clonotype has at least ten counts. The V call is TRBV20-1, the J call TRBJ2-2; no clear D. CDR1 and CDR2 (germline): DFQATT, SNEGSKA (reference sequence). This CDR3 contains 12 residues. V lost 3 bases to trimming and J lost 5 bases, with 7 bases between them. The CDR3 DNA is TGCAGTGCTAGTAGACAAACCGGGGAGCTGTTTTTT. This sequence encodes CSASRQTGELFF.

This clonotype was picked up many times. The chain combines TRBV7-8 with TRBJ2-3; 15 bases align to TRBD2. This CDR3 has 17 residues. After removal of 4 bases from V and 2 bases from J, the junction contained 4 bases not matched to a gene. Germline CDR1 and CDR2: SGHVS and FQNEAQ. The DNA of the CDR3 is TGTGCCAGCAGCTATAGGACTAGCGGGGGGGACACAGATACGCAGTATTTT. This gives the protein CASSYRTSGGDTDTQYF.

In this sample, this clonotype turned up many times. The chain is built from TRBV24-1 and TRBJ2-2; D may be TRBD1 or TRBD2 (5 bases each). Germline CDR1 KGHDR, CDR2 SFDVKD. This CDR3 comprises 16 residues. Trimming cost V 3 bases and J 2 bases, with 12 bases left between them. CDR3 in DNA: TGTGCCACCAGTGATCCCGGGACGGATAACACCGGGGAGCTGTTTTTT. Protein product: CATSDPGTDNTGELFF.

This clonotype was found many times. The chain has TRBV20-1 and TRBJ1-4, with a possible D match to TRBD1 (6 bases). This CDR3 contains 12 residues. Germline V gene sequence: CDR1 DFQATT, CDR2 SNEGSKA (reference sequence). Deletions cut 5 bases from V and 7 bases from J, with 11 bases between. The chain's CDR3 is CSASRGGEKLFF. For the CDR3, the DNA is TGCAGTGCTTCAAGGGGGGGTGAAAAACTGTTTTTT.

This clonotype was recorded many times. The V call is TRBV12-3 or TRBV12-4, the J call TRBJ2-1; maybe TRBD1 (5 bases). CDR3 size: 13 residues. The germline V and J ends were trimmed by 3 bases and 6 bases, with 9 bases remaining between them. The DNA for the CDR3 is TGTGCCAGCAGTTTTCAGGGTCCCAATGAGCAGTTCTTC. This gives the protein CASSFQGPNEQFF.

CDR3 region: CAWSEGGLAKTQYF. CDR3 in DNA: TGTGCCTGGAGTGAGGGGGGACTAGCAAAGACCCAGTACTTC. The rearrangement joins TRBV30 to TRBJ2-5; 9 nucleotides align to TRBD2. The trim removed 1 base at V and 6 bases at J, leaving 6 bases unmatched. Germline V gene sequence: CDR1 GTSNPN, CDR2 SVGIG (reference sequence). This CDR3 is built from 14 residues.